This T cell receptor (beta chain) was identified during a study of blood T cell repertoires in COVID-19. Study at large: The United States, Italy and Spain supplied acute and convalescent COVID-19 samples. The analysed material was cDNA or gDNA that came from T cells, B-cell-depleted T cells, or PBMCs.

Study processing details: Scientists estimated how many nucleated cells there were by amplifying reference gene primers. Libraries were prepared by immunoSEQ multiplex PCR; TCRdb keeps only in-frame clonotypes and omits some of them. The V and J calls and clone size are taken from that table; D and trimming were inferred from the DNA. The repertoire consists of about 240,000 clones, with less than 90% occurring once and the leading ten covering 6.2%. The V gene lost 4 bases and the J gene lost 7 bases, with 19 bases spanning the gap. The CDR3 spans 15 residues. CDR1 is LGHDT, CDR2 YNNKEL, per germline (reference sequence).

This rearrangement joins TRBV3-1 (or the pseudogene TRBV3-2) to TRBJ1-2; unclear D gene. Sequenced: peripheral blood. The TCR was taken from a man in his 60s with acute or convalescent COVID-19. This chain's CDR3 is CASSRSEEESAGYTF. The CDR3 coding sequence is TGTGCCAGCAGCCGTTCAGAAGAAGAATCTGCTGGCTACACCTTC.